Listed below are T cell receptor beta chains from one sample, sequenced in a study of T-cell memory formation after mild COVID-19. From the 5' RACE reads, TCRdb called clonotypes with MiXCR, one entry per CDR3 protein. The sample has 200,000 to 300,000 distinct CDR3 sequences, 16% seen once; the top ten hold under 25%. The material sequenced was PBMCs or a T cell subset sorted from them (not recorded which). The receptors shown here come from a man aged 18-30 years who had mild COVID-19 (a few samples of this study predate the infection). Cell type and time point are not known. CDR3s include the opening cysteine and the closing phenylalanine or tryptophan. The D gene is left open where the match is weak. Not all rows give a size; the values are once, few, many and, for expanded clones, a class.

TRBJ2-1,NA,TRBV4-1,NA,CASSQDGGTGEQFF,TGCGCCAGCAGCCAAGATGGGGGGACGGGAGAGCAGTTCTTC
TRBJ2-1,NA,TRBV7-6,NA,CASSLRGGGSFSNEQFF,TGTGCCAGCAGCTTAAGGGGAGGGGGTTCTTTTTCCAATGAGCAGTTCTTC
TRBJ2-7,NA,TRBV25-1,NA,CASRGPGSYEQYF,TGTGCCAGCAGGGGGCCCGGGTCCTACGAGCAGTACTTC
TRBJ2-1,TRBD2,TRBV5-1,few,CASCNSGGIDEQFF,TGCGCCAGCTGTAATAGCGGGGGAATCGATGAGCAGTTCTTC
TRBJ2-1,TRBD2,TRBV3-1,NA,CASSQDVAGYNEQFF,TGTGCCAGCAGCCAAGATGTAGCGGGCTACAATGAGCAGTTCTTC
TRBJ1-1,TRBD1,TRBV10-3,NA,CAIALGTGAEAFF,TGTGCCATCGCTTTGGGGACAGGGGCTGAAGCTTTCTTT
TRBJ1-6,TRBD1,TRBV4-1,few,CASSRENRGGSYNSPLHF,TGCGCCAGCAGCCGAGAAAACAGGGGAGGCTCCTATAATTCACCCCTCCACTTT
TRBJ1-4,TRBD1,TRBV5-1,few,CASSVAGTGDEKLFF,TGCGCCAGCAGCGTCGCCGGGACAGGGGATGAAAAACTGTTTTTT
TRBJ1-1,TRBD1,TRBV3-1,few,CASSQNLGPYGTGAFF,TGTGCCAGCAGCCAAAACCTTGGGCCTTACGGGACAGGGGCTTTCTTT
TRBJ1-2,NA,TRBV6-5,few,CASTRQQGQNYGYTF,TGTGCCAGCACCCGCCAACAAGGGCAGAACTATGGCTACACCTTC
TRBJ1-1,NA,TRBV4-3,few,CASGLTMNTEAFF,TGCGCCAGTGGACTGACCATGAACACTGAAGCTTTCTTT
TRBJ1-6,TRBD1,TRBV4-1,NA,CASSQVGGTGARSPLHF,TGCGCCAGCAGCCAAGTAGGCGGGACAGGGGCTCGTTCACCCCTCCACTTT
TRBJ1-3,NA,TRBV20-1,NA,CSARFSGNTIYF,TGCAGTGCTAGGTTCTCTGGAAACACCATATATTTT
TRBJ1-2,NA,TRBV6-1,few,CASSAGVGGNYGYTF,TGTGCCAGCAGTGCTGGAGTGGGGGGCAACTATGGCTACACCTTC
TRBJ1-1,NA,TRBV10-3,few,CAIRLGPGDGAFF,TGTGCCATCAGGCTGGGACCGGGGGATGGCGCTTTCTTT
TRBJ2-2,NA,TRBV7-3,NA,CASTNNPATGELFF,TGTGCCAGCACCAATAACCCCGCTACCGGGGAGCTGTTTTTT
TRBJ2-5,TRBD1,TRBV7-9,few,CASSSTGEETQYF,TGTGCCAGCAGTTCGACAGGGGAAGAGACCCAGTACTTC
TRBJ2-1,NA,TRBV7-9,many,CASSLGNTRGEQFF,TGTGCCAGCAGCTTAGGGAACACTAGGGGTGAGCAGTTCTTC
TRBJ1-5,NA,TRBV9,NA,CASSAPPSNQPQHF,TGTGCCAGCAGCGCCCCCCCAAGCAATCAGCCCCAGCATTTT
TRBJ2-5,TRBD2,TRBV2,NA,CASSLLAGGGETQYF,TGTGCCAGCAGTCTCCTAGCGGGGGGAGGGGAGACCCAGTACTTC
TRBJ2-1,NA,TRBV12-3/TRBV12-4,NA,CASKNGRVSEQFF,TGTGCCAGCAAGAATGGGCGGGTCTCTGAGCAGTTCTTC
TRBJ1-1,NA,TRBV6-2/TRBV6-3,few,CASSPGGPTEAFF,TGTGCCAGCAGTCCCGGGGGGCCCACTGAAGCTTTCTTT
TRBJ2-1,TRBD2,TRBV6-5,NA,CASSYSRTRAREQFF,TGTGCCAGCAGTTACTCGCGGACTAGGGCGCGTGAGCAGTTCTTC